These T cell receptor beta chains were read from a single sample in a study of T cells in narcolepsy. The method was immunoSEQ multiplex PCR; TCRdb's version includes in-frame clones alone and lacks a portion of them. This table holds about 27,000 clones, 86% found once. Specimen: CD45RA- memory CD4+ T cells from PBMCs. The receptors derive from a human donor with narcolepsy. The CDR3 runs from the conserved cysteine through the conserved F or W. A D gene is named only where the DNA matches it firmly. Expanded clones get a size class; other rows say once, few or many, or leave the size out.

d_gene: TRBD1
abundance: -
v_gene: TRBV27
j_gene: TRBJ1-2
CDR3nt: TGTGCCAGCACCTTCCCCGGACAGGCCCTCTATGGCTACACCTTC
CDR3aa: CASTFPGQALYGYTF

d_gene: -
abundance: few
v_gene: TRBV6-1
j_gene: TRBJ1-4
CDR3nt: TGTGCCAGCAGTGTAACGAGAGAAGAAAAACTGTTTTTT
CDR3aa: CASSVTREEKLFF

d_gene: -
abundance: -
v_gene: TRBV2
j_gene: TRBJ1-3
CDR3nt: TGTGCCAGCAGTGAACAGGGCCCCTCTGGAAACACCATATATTTT
CDR3aa: CASSEQGPSGNTIYF

d_gene: -
abundance: once
v_gene: TRBV10-1
j_gene: TRBJ1-5
CDR3nt: TGCGCCAGCAGAAATGCCGGGACAATTAGCAATCAGCCCCAGCATTTT
CDR3aa: CASRNAGTISNQPQHF

d_gene: TRBD1
abundance: -
v_gene: TRBV19
j_gene: TRBJ1-1
CDR3nt: TGTGCCAGTAGGACACAGGGGATAAACACTGAAGCTTTCTTT
CDR3aa: CASRTQGINTEAFF

d_gene: -
abundance: -
v_gene: TRBV2
j_gene: TRBJ1-3
CDR3nt: TGTGCCAGCTCGGGGTCTGGAAACACCATATATTTT
CDR3aa: CASSGSGNTIYF

d_gene: TRBD2
abundance: -
v_gene: TRBV11-2
j_gene: TRBJ2-2
CDR3nt: TGTGCCAGCAGCTCCCGACTAGCGGGGGACATGGACACCGGGGAGCTGTTTTTT
CDR3aa: CASSSRLAGDMDTGELFF

d_gene: -
abundance: -
v_gene: TRBV7-9
j_gene: TRBJ2-1
CDR3nt: TGTGCCAGCAGCTTGTCGGGTTCTTACAATGAGCAGTTCTTC
CDR3aa: CASSLSGSYNEQFF

d_gene: TRBD1
abundance: -
v_gene: TRBV29-1
j_gene: TRBJ1-1
CDR3nt: TGCAGCGCCGTGGGACAGGCCCGAGGGGGAGCTTTCTTT
CDR3aa: CSAVGQARGGAFF

d_gene: TRBD1
abundance: -
v_gene: TRBV6-5
j_gene: TRBJ1-5
CDR3nt: TGTGCCAGCAGCCGTCGCAGGGGGGAAAATCAGCCCCAGCATTTT
CDR3aa: CASSRRRGENQPQHF

d_gene: -
abundance: -
v_gene: TRBV9
j_gene: TRBJ2-6
CDR3nt: TGTGCCAGCAGCCCCAGCCCTGGGGCCAACGTCCTGACTTTC
CDR3aa: CASSPSPGANVLTF

d_gene: -
abundance: -
v_gene: TRBV5-6
j_gene: TRBJ2-5
CDR3nt: TGTGCCAGCAGCTTGGCACGGGGGCGCCCAGCGGAGACCCAGTACTTC
CDR3aa: CASSLARGRPAETQYF

d_gene: -
abundance: -
v_gene: TRBV5-5
j_gene: TRBJ1-1
CDR3nt: TGTGCCAGCAGCCCTACAGGGATCTTGAGCCCTGAAGCTTTCTTT
CDR3aa: CASSPTGILSPEAFF

d_gene: -
abundance: -
v_gene: TRBV7-6
j_gene: TRBJ1-1
CDR3nt: TGTGCCAGCAGCTTGGGCAGCTGGAATCCCTTTGCTTTCTTT
CDR3aa: CASSLGSWNPFAFF

d_gene: -
abundance: -
v_gene: TRBV2
j_gene: TRBJ2-5
CDR3nt: TGTGCCAGCGGCCCTTTGGGAGGAGAGACCCAGTACTTC
CDR3aa: CASGPLGGETQYF

d_gene: -
abundance: -
v_gene: TRBV29-1
j_gene: TRBJ2-5
CDR3nt: TGCAGCATAGTTGCAGGGGTGAGAGAGACCCAGTACTTC
CDR3aa: CSIVAGVRETQYF

d_gene: -
abundance: -
v_gene: TRBV5-6
j_gene: TRBJ2-3
CDR3nt: TGTGCCAGCGGCGTGAGGCCCGAAGATACGCAGTATTTT
CDR3aa: CASGVRPEDTQYF

d_gene: -
abundance: -
v_gene: TRBV5-6
j_gene: TRBJ1-2
CDR3nt: TGTGCCAGCAGCTTGGTGGGGGACCTTCGGAACTATGGCTACACCTTC
CDR3aa: CASSLVGDLRNYGYTF

d_gene: -
abundance: -
v_gene: TRBV5-4
j_gene: TRBJ2-2
CDR3nt: TGTGCCAGCAGCCAAGCCGGGGAGCTGTTTTTT
CDR3aa: CASSQAGELFF

d_gene: -
abundance: -
v_gene: TRBV2
j_gene: TRBJ1-6
CDR3nt: TGTGCCACCAAACCGAACCTGGGTTCACCCCCCCACTTT
CDR3aa: CATKPNLGSPPHF

d_gene: -
abundance: -
v_gene: TRBV6-7
j_gene: TRBJ1-5
CDR3nt: TGTGCCAGCAGTTACCCGGGGGGGAGTGGTCAGCCCCAGCATTTT
CDR3aa: CASSYPGGSGQPQHF

d_gene: TRBD2
abundance: -
v_gene: TRBV7-9
j_gene: TRBJ2-1
CDR3nt: TGTGCCAGCAGCTTACAACTAGCGGGGGCCTACAATGAGCAGTTCTTC
CDR3aa: CASSLQLAGAYNEQFF

d_gene: -
abundance: -
v_gene: TRBV10-2
j_gene: TRBJ1-6
CDR3nt: TGCGCCAGCAGTGAGAAGGGGGACGGCAATTCACCCCTCCACTTT
CDR3aa: CASSEKGDGNSPLHF

d_gene: TRBD2
abundance: -
v_gene: TRBV7-6
j_gene: TRBJ2-2
CDR3nt: TGTGCCAGCAGCCTCAGACTAGCGGGGGGGTTGAACACCGGGGAGCTGTTTTTT
CDR3aa: CASSLRLAGGLNTGELFF

d_gene: TRBD1
abundance: -
v_gene: TRBV28
j_gene: TRBJ2-4
CDR3nt: TGTGCCAGCAGTATGGGGACAGGGGTTGCCAAAAACATTCAGTACTTC
CDR3aa: CASSMGTGVAKNIQYF

d_gene: -
abundance: -
v_gene: TRBV18
j_gene: TRBJ1-5
CDR3nt: TGTGCCAGCTCACAGGGGGGCGATCAGCCCCAGCATTTT
CDR3aa: CASSQGGDQPQHF

d_gene: -
abundance: -
v_gene: TRBV28
j_gene: TRBJ1-3
CDR3nt: TGTGCCAGCAGTCCCCCCCGAATGGCTGGAAACACCATATATTTT
CDR3aa: CASSPPRMAGNTIYF

d_gene: TRBD1
abundance: -
v_gene: TRBV13
j_gene: TRBJ1-2
CDR3nt: TGTGCCAGCAGCTCGTGGGACAGTAACTATGGCTACACCTTC
CDR3aa: CASSSWDSNYGYTF

d_gene: -
abundance: -
v_gene: TRBV28
j_gene: TRBJ2-5
CDR3nt: TGTGCCAGCAAGACTACCCAAGAGACCCAGTACTTC
CDR3aa: CASKTTQETQYF

d_gene: -
abundance: -
v_gene: TRBV4-2
j_gene: TRBJ1-5
CDR3nt: TGTGCCAGCAGCCAAGAAGAGGGGATACGCAATCAGCCCCAGCATTTT
CDR3aa: CASSQEEGIRNQPQHF

d_gene: -
abundance: -
v_gene: TRBV5-1
j_gene: TRBJ1-1
CDR3nt: TGCGCCAGCAGCTCCAGAGCAGGGGAGAACACTGAAGCTTTCTTT
CDR3aa: CASSSRAGENTEAFF

d_gene: TRBD2
abundance: -
v_gene: TRBV10-3
j_gene: TRBJ2-1
CDR3nt: TGTGCCATCAGTGAGTCCCGGACTAGCGGCGAGCAGTTCTTC
CDR3aa: CAISESRTSGEQFF

d_gene: TRBD1
abundance: -
v_gene: TRBV10-1
j_gene: TRBJ2-3
CDR3nt: TGCGCCAGCAGCACCGGCGACAGGGGTTTCGCAGATACGCAGTATTTT
CDR3aa: CASSTGDRGFADTQYF

d_gene: -
abundance: -
v_gene: TRBV7-9
j_gene: TRBJ1-2
CDR3nt: TGTGCCAGCAGCTTCGAAGACTGGAAAGACTATGGCTACACCTTC
CDR3aa: CASSFEDWKDYGYTF

d_gene: TRBD1
abundance: -
v_gene: TRBV18
j_gene: TRBJ2-7
CDR3nt: TGTGCCAGCTCACCACCGGGCAGGGGGCTCGGCGAGCAGTACTTC
CDR3aa: CASSPPGRGLGEQYF

d_gene: -
abundance: -
v_gene: TRBV7-9
j_gene: TRBJ2-7
CDR3nt: TGTGCCAGCAGCTTCGTCCCAGGGGACTACGAGCAGTACTTC
CDR3aa: CASSFVPGDYEQYF

d_gene: -
abundance: -
v_gene: TRBV5-1
j_gene: TRBJ1-1
CDR3nt: TGCGCCAGCAGCTGGACAGTGAACACTGAAGCTTTCTTT
CDR3aa: CASSWTVNTEAFF

d_gene: TRBD1
abundance: -
v_gene: TRBV29-1
j_gene: TRBJ1-5
CDR3nt: TGCAGCGTTGGACAGGGGAGCAATCAGCCCCAGCATTTT
CDR3aa: CSVGQGSNQPQHF

d_gene: -
abundance: -
v_gene: TRBV6-1
j_gene: TRBJ1-2
CDR3nt: TGTGCCAGCAGTGAGGGTTACGTTAGGGGCTACACCTTC
CDR3aa: CASSEGYVRGYTF

d_gene: -
abundance: -
v_gene: TRBV6-5
j_gene: TRBJ2-3
CDR3nt: TGTGCCAGCAGTTACAGGACCACAGATACGCAGTATTTT
CDR3aa: CASSYRTTDTQYF

d_gene: -
abundance: -
v_gene: TRBV29-1
j_gene: TRBJ1-1
CDR3nt: TGCAGCGTTGGGGAGGGACACATGAACACTGAAGCTTTCTTT
CDR3aa: CSVGEGHMNTEAFF